These T cell receptor beta chains were read from a single sample in a study of T cell responses to AZD1222 COVID-19 vaccine. Repertoires were generated with immunoSEQ multiplex PCR, while TCRdb's copy carries only in-frame clones and drops some. Here the sample spans around 99,000 clones, approximately 86% being singletons. Sequenced here: peripheral blood, sampled on day 0 of AZD1222 vaccination. These TCRs come from an adult in good health. Both conserved end residues are part of each CDR3. D genes are given only for firm matches. Clone size is stated in some rows and not others, as once, few, many or a class when expanded.

TRBD1	.	TRBV7-8	TRBJ1-2	TGTGCCAGCAGCTCCACCGACAGGGGTACCTATGGCTACACCTTC	CASSSTDRGTYGYTF
.	.	TRBV30	TRBJ1-1	TGTGCCTGGAGCTCCCTGACCCCGGACACTGAAGCTTTCTTT	CAWSSLTPDTEAFF
TRBD1	.	TRBV6-5	TRBJ1-1	TGTGCCAGCAGGAGGAACAGGGGGCAGGGAACTGAAGCTTTCTTT	CASRRNRGQGTEAFF
.	.	TRBV7-9	TRBJ2-3	TGTGCCAGCAGCTTCGGGGCCGGGTGGGGCACAGATACGCAGTATTTT	CASSFGAGWGTDTQYF
TRBD1	.	TRBV20-1	TRBJ2-5	TGCAGTACTAGTCCGGGACAGGGGGAGACCCAGTACTTC	CSTSPGQGETQYF
.	.	TRBV27	TRBJ1-2	TGTGCCAGCAGTCCCTCAATCCGGGGGCGACTCATGGAAAGAGGCTACACCTTC	CASSPSIRGRLMERGYTF
TRBD2	.	TRBV7-8	TRBJ2-5	TGTGCCAGCAGCCGTCTGGCGGGGGGTCGAGAGACCCAGTACTTC	CASSRLAGGRETQYF
TRBD2	.	TRBV11-3	TRBJ2-5	TGTGCCGCTGCTAGGACTAGCGGAGAGACCCAGTACTTC	CAAARTSGETQYF
.	.	TRBV11-3	TRBJ2-1	TGTGCCAGCAGCACCGGCACAGGGTTCGGCGTTGATGAGCAGTTCTTC	CASSTGTGFGVDEQFF
.	.	TRBV18	TRBJ2-1	TGTGCCAGCTCACCACCGTATGTCGGGAGAGATAATGAGCAGTTCTTC	CASSPPYVGRDNEQFF
TRBD1	once	TRBV13	TRBJ2-7	TGTGCCAGCAGCTTAGGACAGGGGCAGTACGAGCAGTACTTC	CASSLGQGQYEQYF
TRBD2	.	TRBV27	TRBJ2-2	TGTGCCAGCAGTTTGAGCGGGGGTAACACCGGGGAGCTGTTTTTT	CASSLSGGNTGELFF
.	.	TRBV11-2	TRBJ2-3	TGTGCCAGCAGCCAGAGACTAGAAGATACGCAGTATTTT	CASSQRLEDTQYF
TRBD2	.	TRBV2	TRBJ2-1	TGTGCCAGCCTGCAAGGGGAGGGACTCGCACACAATGAGCAGTTCTTC	CASLQGEGLAHNEQFF
TRBD1	.	TRBV6-5	TRBJ1-1	TGTGCCACCTTTGGGACAGGGGCGGGAACTGAAGCTTTCTTT	CATFGTGAGTEAFF
TRBD2	.	TRBV27	TRBJ2-1	TGTGCCAGCAGTTTCATGGGGGGGTACAATGAGCAGTTCTTC	CASSFMGGYNEQFF
.	.	TRBV4-2	TRBJ1-6	TGTGCCAGCAGCCAAGGAGCCACATTGGATTCACCCCTCCACTTT	CASSQGATLDSPLHF
TRBD2	.	TRBV7-2	TRBJ2-1	TGTGCCAGCAGCGAGACTAGCGGGAGACGGAAGTTCTTC	CASSETSGRRKFF
TRBD2	.	TRBV7-2	TRBJ2-7	TGTGCCACCAAATTAGCGGGGTCCTACGAGCAGTACTTC	CATKLAGSYEQYF
.	.	TRBV6-5	TRBJ1-5	TGTGCCAGCAGCCAATACGGGGGCCCAAATCAGCCCCAGCATTTT	CASSQYGGPNQPQHF
.	.	TRBV6-5	TRBJ1-4	TGTGCCAGCCAGATGGGGGTATCCGAAAAACTGTTTTTT	CASQMGVSEKLFF
.	.	TRBV18	TRBJ1-3	TGTGCCAGCTCAGACAGCGCTGGAAACACCATATATTTT	CASSDSAGNTIYF
.	.	TRBV7-2	TRBJ2-3	TGTGCCAGCAACGAGGGGGGCCGGGATACGCAGTATTTT	CASNEGGRDTQYF
.	.	TRBV4-2	TRBJ1-5	TGTGCCAGCAGCTACACCAATCAGCCCCAGCATTTT	CASSYTNQPQHF
.	.	TRBV7-8	TRBJ2-5	TGTGCCAGCAGCTTAGTAGAGACAAAAGAGACCCAGTACTTC	CASSLVETKETQYF
TRBD1	.	TRBV7-9	TRBJ2-3	TGTGCCAGCAGCCCCCGGGGGACAGGGCTTTTAGATACGCAGTATTTT	CASSPRGTGLLDTQYF
.	.	TRBV18	TRBJ2-1	TGTGCCAGCTCACAACCGGGACACGAAGCCGATGAGCAGTTCTTC	CASSQPGHEADEQFF
.	.	TRBV11-2	TRBJ2-2	TGTGCCAGCAGCTTAGATCGTCTGGGGGCCACGAACACCGGGGAGCTGTTTTTT	CASSLDRLGATNTGELFF
.	.	TRBV28	TRBJ2-5	TGTGCCAGCAGTTTTGCGGGGGCCCTCGGGGAGACCCAGTACTTC	CASSFAGALGETQYF
TRBD1	.	TRBV7-2	TRBJ1-1	TGTGCCAGCAGCCCGCGACAGGGACGGACTGAAGCTTTCTTT	CASSPRQGRTEAFF
.	.	TRBV5-4	TRBJ2-5	TGTGCCAGCAGCTTGAATTGGCGCCAAGAGACCCAGTACTTC	CASSLNWRQETQYF
TRBD2	.	TRBV6-5	TRBJ2-1	TGTGCCAGCAGTTACTCCCTAGCGGGAGGGGCCAATGAGCAGTTCTTC	CASSYSLAGGANEQFF
.	.	TRBV15	TRBJ2-7	TGTGCCACCAGCAGAGATTACACAGGGAGCGAGCAGTACTTC	CATSRDYTGSEQYF